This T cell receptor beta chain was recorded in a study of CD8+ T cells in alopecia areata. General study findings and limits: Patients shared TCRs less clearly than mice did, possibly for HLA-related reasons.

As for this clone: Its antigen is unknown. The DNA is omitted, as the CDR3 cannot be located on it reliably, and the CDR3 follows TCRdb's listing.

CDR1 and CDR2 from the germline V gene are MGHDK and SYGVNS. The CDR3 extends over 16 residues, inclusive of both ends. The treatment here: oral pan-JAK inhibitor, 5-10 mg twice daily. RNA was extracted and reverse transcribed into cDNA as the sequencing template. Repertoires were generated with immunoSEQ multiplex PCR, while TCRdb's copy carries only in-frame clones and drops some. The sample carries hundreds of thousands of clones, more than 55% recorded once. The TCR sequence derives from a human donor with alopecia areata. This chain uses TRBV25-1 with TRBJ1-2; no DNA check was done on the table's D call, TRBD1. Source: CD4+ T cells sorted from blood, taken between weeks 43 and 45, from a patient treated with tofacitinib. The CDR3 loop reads CASSDSGQGGWYGYTF.